The table lists the clone carrying this TCR beta chain with a few counts. This specimen belongs to a study of technical replicates of blood from a few donors. Profiling relied on immunoSEQ multiplex PCR, and the TCRdb table lists in-frame clones only, not all of them. Among more than 60,000 clones, around 87% were seen once, and the ten largest hold about 5.5%. Trimming took 1 base from V and 4 from J; bases not matched to a gene: 11. Germline V gene sequence: CDR1 LGHNA, CDR2 YNFKEQ. The CDR3 totals 17 residues. The material sequenced was PBMCs. This chain links TRBV4-2 with TRBJ2-5, with 8 bases fitting TRBD1. This TCR came from a human donor in good health. Some clones in this sample may be carry-over from other donors' samples. The CDR3 DNA sequence: TGTGCCAGCAGCCAAGCCGATAGAGGACAGGGAGGAGAGACCCAGTACTTC. Translated, it gives CASSQADRGQGGETQYF.